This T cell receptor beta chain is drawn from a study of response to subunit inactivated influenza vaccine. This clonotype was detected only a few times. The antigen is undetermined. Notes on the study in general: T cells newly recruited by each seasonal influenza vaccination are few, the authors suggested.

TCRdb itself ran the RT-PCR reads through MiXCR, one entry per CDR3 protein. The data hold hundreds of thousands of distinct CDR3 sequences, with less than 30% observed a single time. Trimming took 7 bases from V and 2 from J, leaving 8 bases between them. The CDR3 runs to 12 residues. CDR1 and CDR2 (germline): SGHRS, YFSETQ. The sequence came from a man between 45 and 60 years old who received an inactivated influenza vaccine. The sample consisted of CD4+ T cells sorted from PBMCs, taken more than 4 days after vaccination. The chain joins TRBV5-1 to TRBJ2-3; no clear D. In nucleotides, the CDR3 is TGCGCCAGCCGCGAAGACACAGATACGCAGTATTTT. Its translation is CASREDTDTQYF.